This entry lists 22 T cell receptor beta chains sequenced from one sample in a study of blood T cells in healthy people across ages. A second PCR, run for about 7 to 11 cycles, used a sample-barcoded 5' primer plus a J-beta primer mix. A single record per CDR3 protein comes from TCRdb applying MiXCR to the 5' RACE reads. The sample contains roughly 1.7 million distinct CDR3 sequences, roughly 32% of which appear only once. Sequencing used blood. The source is a woman aged 25-40 years in good health.

V and J are TRBV20-1 and TRBJ2-7; D is ambiguous. In germline, CDR1 is DFQATT, CDR2 SNEGSKA (reference sequence). The CDR3 runs 12 residues. V lost 6 bases and J 3 bases, leaving 12 bases between the germline ends. CDR3 coding DNA: TGCAGTGCGGCTACGGTCGGCTACGAGCAGTACTTC. This gives the protein CSAATVGYEQYF.

This clonotype has only a few counts. The gene calls are TRBV9 and TRBJ1-2, with D perhaps TRBD1 (6 bases). The germline gives CDR1 SGDLS, CDR2 YYNGEE. CDR3 size: 12 residues. Trimming stripped 3 bases from V and 4 bases from J, with 7 bases between. This CDR3 is CASSGTAYGYTF. CDR3 DNA sequence: TGTGCCAGCAGCGGGACAGCCTATGGCTACACCTTC.

V and J are TRBV7-9 and TRBJ2-7, with TRBD2 identical over 12 bases. The CDR3 runs to 15 residues. Germline V lookup: CDR1 SEHNR, CDR2 FQNEAQ (reference sequence). The trim removed 4 bases at V and 7 bases at J, leaving 8 bases unmatched. CDR3 nucleotide sequence: TGTGCCAGCAGCTCCTGGACTAGCGGGATTGAAGAGCAGTACTTC. Protein sequence: CASSSWTSGIEEQYF.

The chain combines TRBV5-1 with TRBJ2-3; D gene ambiguous. The CDR3 consists of 14 residues. The V end was cut by 0 bases, the J end by 4 bases, with 9 bases between. Per the germline V gene, CDR1 is SGHRS and CDR2 is YFSETQ. The CDR3 protein is CASSLDSQPDTQYF. For the CDR3, the DNA is TGCGCCAGCAGCTTGGACTCACAGCCAGATACGCAGTATTTT.

The J gene is TRBJ1-2, the V gene TRBV20-1; 12 nucleotides match TRBD1. In germline, CDR1 is DFQATT, CDR2 SNEGSKA (reference sequence). J gave up 8 bases and V 5 bases, and 12 bases lay outside the gene matches. The CDR3 spans 15 residues. DNA of the CDR3: TGCAGTGCTTCTCCGCCGGGACAGGGGGCGGGAGGCTACACCTTC. The encoded protein is CSASPPGQGAGGYTF.

The chain is built from TRBV7-2 and TRBJ2-1; 10 bases fit TRBD2. Germline CDR1 SGHTA, CDR2 FQGNSA. The CDR3 sequence is 15 residues long. The V and J ends lost 6 bases and 7 bases, in that order; junction bases with no gene match: 9. The CDR3 here is CASSYTSGTMNEQFF. For the CDR3, the DNA is TGTGCCAGCAGTTATACTAGCGGGACTATGAATGAGCAGTTCTTC.

This clonotype appeared many times. The CDR3 loop is CASSVTSGGYNEQFF. Here the CDR3 DNA reads TGTGCCAGCAGCGTGACTAGCGGGGGTTACAATGAGCAGTTCTTC. This sequence joins TRBV9 and TRBJ2-1; 12 bases are shared with TRBD2. The CDR3 length is 15 residues. Germline-derived CDR1 and CDR2 are SGDLS and YYNGEE. Trimming took 2 bases from V and 4 from J; bases not matched to a gene: 1.

The rearrangement links TRBV27 to TRBJ2-7; 8 nucleotides match TRBD1. Germline V gene sequence: CDR1 MNHEY, CDR2 SMNVEV (reference sequence). The CDR3 sequence is 15 residues long. The V segment lost 5 bases and the J segment 2 bases; nucleotides outside the gene matches: 8. The CDR3 nucleotides read TGTGCCAGCAGTGTCCACAGGGGGGATACCTACGAGCAGTACTTC. It translates to CASSVHRGDTYEQYF.

This clonotype was observed a few times. This chain links TRBV4-1 with TRBJ2-1; no clear D gene. The CDR3 has 16 amino acids. CDR1 and CDR2 from the germline V gene are MGHRA and YSYEKL. The germline V and J ends were trimmed by 4 bases and 5 bases, with 18 bases remaining between them. CDR3 DNA sequence: TGCGCCAGCAGCCGATCGGAGACACTTACAAACAATGAGCAGTTCTTC. Its protein is CASSRSETLTNNEQFF.

The V and J genes are TRBV2 and TRBJ1-2; no definite D call. The CDR3 is made up of 15 amino acids. The germline CDR1 and CDR2 sequences are SNHLY and FYNNEI. Trimming left V 1 base short and J 4 bases short, with 13 bases between. The CDR3 DNA reads TGTGCCAGCAGTGAAGTGGGCGGACTCTGCTATGGCTACACCTTC. Its translation: CASSEVGGLCYGYTF.

V is TRBV6-1 and J is TRBJ2-7, with TRBD1 matching 7 bases. CDR1 is MNHNS and CDR2 is SASEGT in the germline V gene. V was pared by 1 base and J by 3 bases, with 3 bases of the junction left unmatched. The CDR3 loop spans 14 amino acids. CDR3 in amino acids: CASSEVTGYYEQYF. As DNA, the CDR3 is TGTGCCAGCAGTGAAGTGACAGGGTACTACGAGCAGTACTTC.

A few counts support this clonotype. The rearrangement joins TRBV7-2 to TRBJ2-3, with D maybe TRBD2 (6 bases). The CDR3 runs to 16 residues. The germline V gene has CDR1 SGHTA and CDR2 FQGNSA. Trimming left V 6 bases short and J 4 bases short, with 20 bases between. The CDR3 sequence: CASRRRSGVGADTQYF. CDR3 sequence (DNA): TGTGCCAGCAGGAGGCGTTCGGGAGTGGGAGCAGATACGCAGTATTTT. The entire variable domain, with the rest obtained from reference TRBV7-2 and TRBJ2-3, is as follows: GAGVSQSPSNKVTEKGKDVELRCDPISGHTALYWYRQSLGQGLEFLIYFQGNSAPDKSGLPSDRFSAERTGGSVSTLTIQRTQQEDSAVYLCASRRRSGVGADTQYFGPGTRLTVL.

The J gene is TRBJ1-5, the V gene TRBV12-3 or TRBV12-4; 9 bases are shared with TRBD1. The junction had 7 bases not matched to a gene; V was cut back by 6 bases and J by 1 base. CDR3 size: 16 residues. CDR3 sequence (DNA): TGTGCCAGCAGCGGACAGGGGAGGGGGAGCAATCAGCCCCAGCATTTT. Its translation is CASSGQGRGSNQPQHF.

This clonotype was recorded many times. The chain has TRBV27 and TRBJ2-1, with 7 bases identical to TRBD2. Trimming cost V 6 bases and J 2 bases; bases outside gene matches: 7. Germline CDR1 MNHEY, CDR2 SMNVEV (reference sequence). This CDR3 is 15 amino acids long. The CDR3 coding sequence is TGTGCCAGCAGCTTGGGGAGGGGTCCCTACAATGAGCAGTTCTTC. Its protein product is CASSLGRGPYNEQFF.

The chain uses TRBV5-1 and TRBJ2-5; D call uncertain. The CDR3 contains 14 residues. Trimming took off 3 bases at V and 2 bases at J, with 11 bases between the two ends. Germline V gene sequence: CDR1 SGHRS, CDR2 YFSETQ. CDR3 sequence reads: CASSSSVRQETQYF. In nucleotides, the CDR3 is TGCGCCAGCAGCTCCTCTGTGCGGCAAGAGACCCAGTACTTC.

The chain is built from TRBV12-3 or TRBV12-4 and TRBJ1-2; D is unresolved. The V end lost 5 bases, the J end lost 4 bases, and 20 bases lay between the germline ends. This CDR3 has 16 residues. The CDR3, as DNA: TGTGCCAGCAGTCCTCTCCCCGGGCAGTTCCTCTATGGCTACACCTTC. Protein: CASSPLPGQFLYGYTF.

The chain employs TRBV9 and TRBJ2-5; 9 bases match TRBD2. CDR3 length: 16 amino acids. Germline V CDR1 and CDR2: SGDLS, YYNGEE. The trim removed 3 bases at V and 2 bases at J, leaving 8 bases unmatched. CDR3 loop: CASSAPRLAGQETQYF. As DNA, the CDR3 is TGTGCCAGCAGCGCCCCGCGCCTAGCGGGGCAAGAGACCCAGTACTTC.

Regarding this clonotype: A read error may be the cause here, since a much bigger clone is one base away. The chain employs TRBV29-1 and TRBJ2-4; D is unclear. The end of the DNA fits TRBJ2-7 better, so the J call may be wrong. This CDR3 contains 14 residues. The germline gives CDR1 SQVTM, CDR2 ANQGSEA. This chain's CDR3 is CSVQTWARGYEQYF. The CDR3 bases are TGCAGCGTTCAAACATGGGCGAGAGGCTACGAGCAGTACTTC.

Of note for this clonotype: Compared with germline, one end of the junction differs, possibly owing to a read error. The chain joins TRBV12-3 or TRBV12-4 to TRBJ2-5, with 11 bases fitting TRBD2. The CDR3 totals 18 residues. The DNA for the CDR3 is TGTGCCAGCAGTTTTAGGGGGGCTAGCGGGGGGACGAGGGAGACCCGGTACTTC. The encoded protein is CASSFRGASGGTRETRYF.

The J gene is TRBJ1-2, the V gene TRBV20-1; D may be TRBD1 (5 bases). Trimming removed 0 bases at V and 4 bases at J, with 15 bases between. Germline assignment: CDR1 DFQATT and CDR2 SNEGSKA (reference sequence). The CDR3 runs 15 residues. In nucleotides, the CDR3 is TGCAGTGCTAGAGATCCCAGGGCAGAGGTCTATGGCTACACCTTC. This sequence encodes CSARDPRAEVYGYTF.

The chain combines TRBV15 with TRBJ2-3, with 9 positions matching TRBD1. CDR3 length: 16 amino acids. Germline CDR1 LNHNV, CDR2 YYDKDF (reference sequence). V lost 5 bases and J lost 0; bases outside the gene matches: 6. CDR3 protein: CATSAHRGRSTDTQYF. The CDR3, as DNA: TGTGCCACCAGCGCCCACAGGGGGCGAAGCACAGATACGCAGTATTTT.

This clonotype appeared a few times. This chain joins TRBV11-3 and TRBJ2-1; D remains ambiguous. The CDR3 is made up of 15 amino acids. Trimming took off 1 base at V and 3 bases at J, with 10 bases between the two ends. The germline gives CDR1 SGHNT, CDR2 YENEEA. The chain's CDR3 is CASSLGPLGYNEQFF. Written as DNA, the CDR3 is TGTGCCAGCAGCTTAGGCCCCTTGGGCTACAATGAGCAGTTCTTC.